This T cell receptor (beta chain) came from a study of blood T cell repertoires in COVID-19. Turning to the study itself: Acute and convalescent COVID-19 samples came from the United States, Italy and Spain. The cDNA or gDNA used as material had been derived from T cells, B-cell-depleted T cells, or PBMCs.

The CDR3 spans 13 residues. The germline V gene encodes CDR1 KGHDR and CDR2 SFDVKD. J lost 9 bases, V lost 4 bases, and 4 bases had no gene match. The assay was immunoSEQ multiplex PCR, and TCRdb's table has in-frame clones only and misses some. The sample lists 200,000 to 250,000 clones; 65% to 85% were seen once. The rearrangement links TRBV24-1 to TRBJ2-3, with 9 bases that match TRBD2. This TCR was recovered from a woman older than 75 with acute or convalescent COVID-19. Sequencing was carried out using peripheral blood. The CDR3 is CATSDPGTSTQYF. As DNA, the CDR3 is TGTGCCACCAGTGACCCCGGGACTAGCACGCAGTATTTT.